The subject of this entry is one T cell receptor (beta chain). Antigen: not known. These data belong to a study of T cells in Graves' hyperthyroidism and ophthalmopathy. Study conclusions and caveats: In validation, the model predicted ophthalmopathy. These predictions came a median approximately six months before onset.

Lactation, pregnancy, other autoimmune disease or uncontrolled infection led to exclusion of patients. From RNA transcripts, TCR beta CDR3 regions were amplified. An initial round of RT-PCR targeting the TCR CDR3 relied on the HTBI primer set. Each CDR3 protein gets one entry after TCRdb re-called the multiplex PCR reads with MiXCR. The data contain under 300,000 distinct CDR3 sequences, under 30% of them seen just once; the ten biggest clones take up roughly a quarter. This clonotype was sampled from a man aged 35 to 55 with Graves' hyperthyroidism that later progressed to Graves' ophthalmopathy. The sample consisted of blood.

The CDR3, as DNA: TGTGCCAGCACCTCCTACATCCCATATTATGGCTACACCTTC. This translates into CASTSYIPYYGYTF. The chain uses TRBV28 and TRBJ1-2; no clear D. Germline assignment: CDR1 MDHEN and CDR2 SYDVKM. The CDR3 consists of 14 residues. The V end was cut by 7 bases, the J end by 5 bases, with 17 bases between.